The entry below describes one T cell receptor beta chain. The entry originates in a study of T cells expressing NK-cell markers. In the study overall: CD3+CD56+NKG2C+, CD3+CD56+NKG2C- and CD3+CD56-NKG2C+ T cells, once sorted, supplied the TCR beta repertoires.

This CDR3 comprises 14 residues. CDR1 and CDR2 (germline): SGHRS, YFSETQ. 5'RACE template switching built TCR beta cDNA with unique molecular identifiers. TCRdb re-analyzed the 5' RACE reads; it lists each CDR3 protein once, without DNA. Found here are fewer than 200,000 distinct CDR3 sequences; the top ten clones hold approximately 17%. Sequenced sample: blood T cells: a sorted CD56 or NKG2C T cell subset, CD4+ or CD8+ T cells, or bulk PBMC T cells (not recorded which). The clonotype originates from a woman between 18 and 69 years old in good health. The gene calls are TRBV5-1 and TRBJ2-5; the D call of TRBD2 rests on TCRdb alone, since no DNA is present to check it. The CDR3 is CASSFGTSEETQYF.